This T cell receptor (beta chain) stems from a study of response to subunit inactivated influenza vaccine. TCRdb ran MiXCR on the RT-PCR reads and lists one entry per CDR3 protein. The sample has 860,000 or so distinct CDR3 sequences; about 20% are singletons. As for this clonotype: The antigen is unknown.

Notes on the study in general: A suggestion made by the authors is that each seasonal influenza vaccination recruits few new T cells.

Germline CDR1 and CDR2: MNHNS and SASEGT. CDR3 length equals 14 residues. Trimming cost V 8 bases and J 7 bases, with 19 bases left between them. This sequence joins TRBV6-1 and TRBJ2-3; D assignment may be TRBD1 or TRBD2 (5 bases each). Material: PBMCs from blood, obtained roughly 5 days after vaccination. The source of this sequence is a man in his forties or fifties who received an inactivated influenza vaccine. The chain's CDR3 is CASRRKDGTHTQYF. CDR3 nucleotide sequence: TGTGCCAGCCGACGCAAGGACGGGACGCATACGCAGTATTTT.